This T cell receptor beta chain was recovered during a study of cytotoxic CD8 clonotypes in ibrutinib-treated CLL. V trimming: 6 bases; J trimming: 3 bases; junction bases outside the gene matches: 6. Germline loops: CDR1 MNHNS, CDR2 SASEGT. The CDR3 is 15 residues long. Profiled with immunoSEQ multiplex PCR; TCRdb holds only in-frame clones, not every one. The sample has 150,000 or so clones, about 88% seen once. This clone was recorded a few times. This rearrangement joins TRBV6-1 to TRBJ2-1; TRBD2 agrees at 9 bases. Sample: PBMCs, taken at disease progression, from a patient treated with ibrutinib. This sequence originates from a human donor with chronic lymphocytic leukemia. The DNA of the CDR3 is TGTGCCAGCAGAAAGACTAGCGGTGACTACAATGAGCAGTTCTTC. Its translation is CASRKTSGDYNEQFF.